The present entry profiles one TCR beta chain with its context. This entry is derived from a study of CD8+CD57+ T cells in acquired aplastic anemia. Background on the study: CD4+ reads averaged approximately 11 million in healthy donors.

Both TCR beta VDJ combination and CDR3 sequence profiling were carried out. Genomic DNA was the template for this profiling. Using its own MiXCR run on the reads, TCRdb lists one record per CDR3 protein. The table has around 190,000 distinct CDR3 sequences, over 60% seen once. J lost 2 bases, V lost 5 bases, and 5 bases had no gene match. The germline CDR1 and CDR2 sequences are LNHNV and YYDKDF (reference sequence). The CDR3 runs to 15 residues. V is TRBV15 and J is TRBJ2-7; 11 bases line up with TRBD2. Sequencing was carried out using sorted CD4+, CD8+, or CD8+CD57+ T cells (not recorded which) from PBMCs. The sequence was obtained from a human donor in good health. CDR3 in amino acids: CATSSGLAGAYEQYF. CDR3 DNA sequence: TGTGCCACCAGCTCAGGACTAGCGGGCGCCTACGAGCAGTACTTC.